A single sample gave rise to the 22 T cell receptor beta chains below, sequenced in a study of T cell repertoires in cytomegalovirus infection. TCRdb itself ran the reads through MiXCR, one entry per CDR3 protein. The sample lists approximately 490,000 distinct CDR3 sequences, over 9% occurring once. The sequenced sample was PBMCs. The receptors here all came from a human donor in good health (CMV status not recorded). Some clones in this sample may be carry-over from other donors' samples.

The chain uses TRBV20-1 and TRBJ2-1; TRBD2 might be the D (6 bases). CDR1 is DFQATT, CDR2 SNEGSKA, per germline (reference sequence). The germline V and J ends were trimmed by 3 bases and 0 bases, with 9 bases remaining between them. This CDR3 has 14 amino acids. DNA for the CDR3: TGCAGTGCTAGGTTAGCGGTCTCCTACAATGAGCAGTTCTTC. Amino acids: CSARLAVSYNEQFF.

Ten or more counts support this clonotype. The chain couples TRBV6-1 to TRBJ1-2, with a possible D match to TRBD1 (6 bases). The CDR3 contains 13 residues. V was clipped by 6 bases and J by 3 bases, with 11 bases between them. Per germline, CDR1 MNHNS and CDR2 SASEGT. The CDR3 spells CASSRDKDYGYTF. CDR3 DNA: TGTGCCAGCAGCAGGGACAAGGACTATGGCTACACCTTC.

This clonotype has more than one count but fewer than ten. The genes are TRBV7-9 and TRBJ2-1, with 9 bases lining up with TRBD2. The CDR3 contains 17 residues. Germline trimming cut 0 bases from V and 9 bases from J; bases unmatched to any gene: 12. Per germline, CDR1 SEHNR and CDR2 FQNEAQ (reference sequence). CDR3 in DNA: TGTGCCAGCAGCTTAGCCCCGGGACTAGCCATACTCACTGAGCAGTTCTTC. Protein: CASSLAPGLAILTEQFF. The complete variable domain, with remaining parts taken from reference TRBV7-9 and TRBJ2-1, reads DTGVSQNPRHKITKRGQNVTFRCDPISEHNRLYWYRQTLGQGPEFLTYFQNEAQLEKSRLLSDRFSAERPKGSFSTLEIQRTEQGDSAMYLCASSLAPGLAILTEQFFGPGTRLTVL.

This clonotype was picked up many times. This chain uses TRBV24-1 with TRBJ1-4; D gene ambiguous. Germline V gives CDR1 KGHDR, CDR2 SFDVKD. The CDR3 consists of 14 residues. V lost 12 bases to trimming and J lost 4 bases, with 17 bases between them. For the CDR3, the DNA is TGTGCCCCCCAGGTCCGGGGTTATAATGAAAAACTGTTTTTT. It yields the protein CAPQVRGYNEKLFF.

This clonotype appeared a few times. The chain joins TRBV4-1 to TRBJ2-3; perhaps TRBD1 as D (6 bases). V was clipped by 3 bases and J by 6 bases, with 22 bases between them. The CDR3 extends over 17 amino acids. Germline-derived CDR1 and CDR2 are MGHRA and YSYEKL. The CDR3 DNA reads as TGCGCCAGCAGCCAGACGCCACTTCGGGCAGGGGAGGATACGCAGTATTTT. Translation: CASSQTPLRAGEDTQYF.

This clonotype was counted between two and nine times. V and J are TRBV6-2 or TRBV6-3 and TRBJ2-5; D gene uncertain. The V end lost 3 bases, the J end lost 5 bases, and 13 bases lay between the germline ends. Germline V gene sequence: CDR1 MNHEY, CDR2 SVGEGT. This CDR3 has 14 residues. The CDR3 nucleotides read TGTGCCAGCAGTTATACCAGGCAGGCGGAGACCCAGTACTTC. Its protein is CASSYTRQAETQYF.

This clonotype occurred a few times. CDR3 loop: CASSPAGGGITEAFF. In DNA, the CDR3 is TGTGCCAGCAGCCCCGCTGGGGGGGGGATTACTGAAGCTTTCTTT. The chain has TRBV7-9 and TRBJ1-1; possibly TRBD1 for D (5 bases). The V end lost 5 bases, the J end lost 5 bases, and 18 bases lay between the germline ends. Germline assignment: CDR1 SEHNR and CDR2 FQNEAQ (reference sequence). The CDR3 length is 15 residues.

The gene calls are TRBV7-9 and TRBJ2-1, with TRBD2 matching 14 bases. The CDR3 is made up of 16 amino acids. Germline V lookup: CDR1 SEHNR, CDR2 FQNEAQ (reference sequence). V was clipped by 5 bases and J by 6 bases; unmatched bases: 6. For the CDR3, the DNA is TGTGCCAGCAGCATTTCCGGGACTAGCGGGAGCAATGAGCAGTTCTTC. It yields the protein CASSISGTSGSNEQFF. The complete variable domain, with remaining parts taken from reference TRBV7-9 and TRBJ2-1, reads DTGVSQNPRHKITKRGQNVTFRCDPISEHNRLYWYRQTLGQGPEFLTYFQNEAQLEKSRLLSDRFSAERPKGSFSTLEIQRTEQGDSAMYLCASSISGTSGSNEQFFGPGTRLTVL.

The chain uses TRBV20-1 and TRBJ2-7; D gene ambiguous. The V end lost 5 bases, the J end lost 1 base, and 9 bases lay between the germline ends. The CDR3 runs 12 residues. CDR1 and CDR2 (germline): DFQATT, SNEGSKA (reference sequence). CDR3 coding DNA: TGCAGTGCTCTGACATCATCCTACGAGCAGTACTTC. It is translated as CSALTSSYEQYF.

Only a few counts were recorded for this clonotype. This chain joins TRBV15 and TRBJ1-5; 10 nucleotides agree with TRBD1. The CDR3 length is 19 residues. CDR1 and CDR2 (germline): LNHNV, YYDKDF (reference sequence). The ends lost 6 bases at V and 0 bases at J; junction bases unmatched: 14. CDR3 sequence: CATSRLLGTGDYSNQPQHF. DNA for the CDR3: TGTGCCACCAGTAGACTTTTAGGGACAGGGGATTATAGCAATCAGCCCCAGCATTTT.

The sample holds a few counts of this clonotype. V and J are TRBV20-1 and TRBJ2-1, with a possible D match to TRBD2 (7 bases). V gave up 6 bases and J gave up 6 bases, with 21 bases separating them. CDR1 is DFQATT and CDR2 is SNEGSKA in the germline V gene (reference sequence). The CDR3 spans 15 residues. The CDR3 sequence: CSAPLGGGAGNEQFF. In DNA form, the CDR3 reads TGCAGTGCCCCCCTGGGGGGGGGGGCTGGCAATGAGCAGTTCTTC.

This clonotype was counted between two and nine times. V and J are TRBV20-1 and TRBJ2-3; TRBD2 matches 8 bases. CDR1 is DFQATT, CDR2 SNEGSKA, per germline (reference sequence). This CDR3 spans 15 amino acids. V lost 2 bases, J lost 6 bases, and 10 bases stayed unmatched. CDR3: CSARTPGGLWDTQYF. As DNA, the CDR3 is TGCAGTGCTAGAACGCCGGGGGGGCTATGGGATACGCAGTATTTT.

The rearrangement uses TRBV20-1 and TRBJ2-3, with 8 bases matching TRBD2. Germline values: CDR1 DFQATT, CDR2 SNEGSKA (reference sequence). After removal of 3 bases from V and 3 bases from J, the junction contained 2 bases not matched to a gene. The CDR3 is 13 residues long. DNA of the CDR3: TGCAGTGCTAGTGTAGCGGGAACAGATACGCAGTATTTT. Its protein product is CSASVAGTDTQYF.

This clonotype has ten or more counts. The CDR3 reads CASSMEEVMNTEAFF. The DNA for the CDR3 is TGTGCCAGTAGTATGGAAGAAGTTATGAACACTGAAGCTTTCTTT. The genes are TRBV19 and TRBJ1-1; D is undetermined. Trimming pared 3 bases from V and 0 bases from J, leaving 11 bases between. Germline CDR1 and CDR2: LNHDA and SQIVND (reference sequence). CDR3 length: 15 amino acids. The variable domain in full, completed from reference TRBV19 and TRBJ1-1, reads DGGITQSPKYLFRKEGQNVTLSCEQNLNHDAMYWYRQDPGQGLRLIYYSQIVNDFQKGDIAEGYSVSREKKESFPLTVTSAQKNPTAFYLCASSMEEVMNTEAFFGQGTRLTVV.

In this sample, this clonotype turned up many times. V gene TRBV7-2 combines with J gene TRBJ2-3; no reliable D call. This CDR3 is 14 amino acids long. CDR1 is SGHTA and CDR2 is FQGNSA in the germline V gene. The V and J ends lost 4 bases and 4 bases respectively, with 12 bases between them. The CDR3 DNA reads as TGTGCCAGCAGCTCCTTTAGCCGGGCAGATACGCAGTATTTT. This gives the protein CASSSFSRADTQYF.

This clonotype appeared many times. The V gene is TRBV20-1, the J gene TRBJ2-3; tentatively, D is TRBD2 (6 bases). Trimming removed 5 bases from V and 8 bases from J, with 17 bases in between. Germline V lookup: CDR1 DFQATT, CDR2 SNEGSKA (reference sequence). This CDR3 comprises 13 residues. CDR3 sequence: CSAGRRGASTQYF. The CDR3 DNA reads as TGCAGTGCTGGGAGGAGGGGTGCAAGTACGCAGTATTTT.

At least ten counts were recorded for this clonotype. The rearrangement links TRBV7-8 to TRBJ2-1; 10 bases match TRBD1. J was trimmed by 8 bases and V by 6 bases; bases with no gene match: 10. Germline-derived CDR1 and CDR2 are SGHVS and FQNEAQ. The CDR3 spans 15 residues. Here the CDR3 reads CASRLSDRGHDEQFF. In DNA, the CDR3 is TGTGCCAGCAGGCTCTCAGACAGGGGGCACGATGAGCAGTTCTTC.

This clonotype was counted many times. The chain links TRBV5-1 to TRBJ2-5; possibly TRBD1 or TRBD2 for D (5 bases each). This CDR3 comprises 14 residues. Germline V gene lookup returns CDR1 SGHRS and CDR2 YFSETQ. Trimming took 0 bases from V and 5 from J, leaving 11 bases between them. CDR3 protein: CASSLDGTGETQYF. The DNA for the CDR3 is TGCGCCAGCAGCTTGGATGGGACGGGTGAGACCCAGTACTTC.

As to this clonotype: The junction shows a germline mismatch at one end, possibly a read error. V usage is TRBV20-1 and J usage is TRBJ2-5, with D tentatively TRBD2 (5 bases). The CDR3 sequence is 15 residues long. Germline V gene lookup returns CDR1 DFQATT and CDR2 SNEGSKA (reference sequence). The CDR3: CSASLPLAGQDTQYF. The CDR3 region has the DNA TGCAGTGCTAGTCTACCCCTGGCGGGCCAAGATACCCAGTACTTC.

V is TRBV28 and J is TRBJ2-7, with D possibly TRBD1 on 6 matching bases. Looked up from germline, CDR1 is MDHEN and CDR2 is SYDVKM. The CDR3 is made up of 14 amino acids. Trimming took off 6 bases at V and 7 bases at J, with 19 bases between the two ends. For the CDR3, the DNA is TGTGCCAGCAGCCCCGGGACATACCCCAGGGAGCAGTACTTC. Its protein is CASSPGTYPREQYF.

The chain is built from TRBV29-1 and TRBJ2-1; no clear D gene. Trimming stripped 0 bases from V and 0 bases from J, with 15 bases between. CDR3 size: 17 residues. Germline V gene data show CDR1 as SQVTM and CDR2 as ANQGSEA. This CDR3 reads CSVEDLLLDRSYNEQFF. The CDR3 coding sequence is TGCAGCGTTGAAGACCTCCTCCTGGATCGCTCCTACAATGAGCAGTTCTTC.

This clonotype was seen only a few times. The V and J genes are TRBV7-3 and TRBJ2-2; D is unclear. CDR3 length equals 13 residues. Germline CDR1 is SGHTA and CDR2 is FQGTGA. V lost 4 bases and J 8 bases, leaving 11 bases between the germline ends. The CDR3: CASSSLHGGELFF. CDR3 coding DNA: TGTGCCAGCAGCTCCCTGCATGGGGGGGAGCTGTTTTTT.